This TCR beta chain was recovered during a study of T-cell memory formation after mild COVID-19. About the study: Clusters were largely donor specific.

General observations from the study: Day 15 to 85 contracting clones showed balanced CD4/CD8; day 15 to 37 expanders favored CD4+.

TCRdb reprocessed the 5' RACE reads via MiXCR and lists one record per CDR3 protein. The data contain roughly 310,000 distinct CDR3 sequences, 15% to 20% of them singletons. Germline V gene lookup returns CDR1 SGHTA and CDR2 FQGTGA. J gave up 6 bases and V 2 bases, and 5 bases lay outside the gene matches. This CDR3 comprises 15 residues. There are many counts of this clonotype. Its antigen is unknown. The V gene is TRBV7-3, the J gene TRBJ2-2; 8 bases line up with TRBD2. The clonotype was recovered from a man aged 18-30 years who had mild COVID-19 (a few samples of this study predate the infection). Cell type and time point are not known. Sequencing was carried out using PBMCs or a T cell subset sorted from them (not recorded which). The CDR3 region has the DNA TGTGCCAGCAGCTTAGGGGCGGGGGGCCCCGGGGAGCTGTTTTTT. It codes for CASSLGAGGPGELFF.